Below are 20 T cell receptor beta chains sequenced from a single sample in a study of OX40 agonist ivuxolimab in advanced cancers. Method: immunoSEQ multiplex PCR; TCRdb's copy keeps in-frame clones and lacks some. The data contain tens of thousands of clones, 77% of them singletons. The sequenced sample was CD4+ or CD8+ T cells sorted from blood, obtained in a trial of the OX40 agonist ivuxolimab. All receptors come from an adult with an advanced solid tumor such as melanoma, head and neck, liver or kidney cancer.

This chain's CDR3 is CASSDYRGNTEAFF. Here the CDR3 DNA reads TGCGCCAGCAGCGACTACAGGGGGAACACTGAAGCTTTCTTT. The rearrangement links TRBV5-1 to TRBJ1-1, with 7 bases that match TRBD1. Germline trimming cut 4 bases from V and 1 base from J; bases unmatched to any gene: 4. CDR3 length: 14 amino acids. The V gene's germline CDR1 is SGHRS and CDR2 YFSETQ.

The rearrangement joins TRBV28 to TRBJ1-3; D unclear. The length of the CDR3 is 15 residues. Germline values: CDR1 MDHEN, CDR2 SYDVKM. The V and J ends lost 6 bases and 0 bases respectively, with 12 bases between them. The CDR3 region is CASRAGLRSGNTIYF. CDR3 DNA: TGTGCCAGCAGAGCGGGCCTCCGCTCTGGAAACACCATATATTTT.

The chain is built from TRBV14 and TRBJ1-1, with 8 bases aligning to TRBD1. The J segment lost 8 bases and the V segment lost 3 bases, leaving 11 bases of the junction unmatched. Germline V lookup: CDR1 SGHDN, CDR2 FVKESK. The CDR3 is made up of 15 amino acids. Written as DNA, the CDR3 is TGTGCCAGCAGCCACTATATAGGTCGGACAGGGGAAGCTTTCTTT. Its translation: CASSHYIGRTGEAFF.

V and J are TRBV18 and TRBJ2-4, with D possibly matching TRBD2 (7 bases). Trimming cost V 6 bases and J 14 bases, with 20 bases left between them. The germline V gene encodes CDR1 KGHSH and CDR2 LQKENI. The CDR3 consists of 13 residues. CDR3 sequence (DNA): TGTGCCAGCTCTCCGGGGGGCGGGGACACCAAGTACTTC. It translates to CASSPGGGDTKYF.

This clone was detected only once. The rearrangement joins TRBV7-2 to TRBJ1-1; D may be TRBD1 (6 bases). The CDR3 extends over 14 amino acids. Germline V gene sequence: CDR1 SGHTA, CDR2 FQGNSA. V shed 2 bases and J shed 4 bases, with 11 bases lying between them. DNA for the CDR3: TGTGCCAGCAGCTTAACAGGGTGGAGCACTGAAGCTTTCTTT. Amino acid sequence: CASSLTGWSTEAFF. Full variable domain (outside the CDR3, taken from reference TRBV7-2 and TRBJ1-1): GAGVSQSPSNKVTEKGKDVELRCDPISGHTALYWYRQSLGQGLEFLIYFQGNSAPDKSGLPSDRFSAERTGGSVSTLTIQRTQQEDSAVYLCASSLTGWSTEAFFGQGTRLTVV.

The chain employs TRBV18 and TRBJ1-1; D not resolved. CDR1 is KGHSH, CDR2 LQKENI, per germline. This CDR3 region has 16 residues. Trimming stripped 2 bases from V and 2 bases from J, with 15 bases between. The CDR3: CASSPTPVQLNTEAFF. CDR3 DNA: TGTGCCAGCTCACCAACCCCGGTTCAACTAAACACTGAAGCTTTCTTT.

The CDR3 bases are TGTGCCTGGATCGTAACGAACACTGAAGCTTTCTTT. This gives the protein CAWIVTNTEAFF. The J gene is TRBJ1-1, the V gene TRBV30; D not resolved. The CDR3 length is 12 residues. Germline values: CDR1 GTSNPN, CDR2 SVGIG (reference sequence). V dropped 4 bases and J dropped 1 base, with 7 bases sitting between them.

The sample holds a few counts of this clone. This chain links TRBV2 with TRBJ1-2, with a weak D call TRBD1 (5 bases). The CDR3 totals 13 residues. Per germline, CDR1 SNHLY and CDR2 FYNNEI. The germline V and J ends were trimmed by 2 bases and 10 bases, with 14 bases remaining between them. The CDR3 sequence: CASSERGSGPYTF. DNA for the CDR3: TGTGCCAGCAGTGAACGGGGGAGCGGACCCTACACCTTC. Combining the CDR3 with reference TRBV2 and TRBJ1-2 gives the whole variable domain EPEVTQTPSHQVTQMGQEVILRCVPISNHLYFYWYRQILGQKVEFLVSFYNNEISEKSEIFDDQFSVERPDGSNFTLKIRSTKLEDSAMYFCASSERGSGPYTFGSGTRLTVV.

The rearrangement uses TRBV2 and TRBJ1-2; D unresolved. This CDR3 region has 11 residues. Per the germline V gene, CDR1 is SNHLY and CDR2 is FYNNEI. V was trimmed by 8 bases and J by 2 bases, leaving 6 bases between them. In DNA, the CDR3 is TGTGCCAGCGGCGGGAACTATGGCTACACCTTC. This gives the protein CASGGNYGYTF.

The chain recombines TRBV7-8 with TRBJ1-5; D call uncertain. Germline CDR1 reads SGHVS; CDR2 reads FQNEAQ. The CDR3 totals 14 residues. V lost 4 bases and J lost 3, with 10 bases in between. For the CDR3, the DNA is TGTGCCAGCAGCTCAGGCGGGCCCAATCAGCCCCAGCATTTT. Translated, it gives CASSSGGPNQPQHF.

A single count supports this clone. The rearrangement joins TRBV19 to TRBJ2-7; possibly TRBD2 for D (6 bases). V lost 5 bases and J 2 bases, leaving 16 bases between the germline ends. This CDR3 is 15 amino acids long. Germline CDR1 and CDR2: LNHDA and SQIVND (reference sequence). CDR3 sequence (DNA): TGTGCCAGTAGTCCGGGACTCCTTCAAGCCTACGAGCAGTACTTC. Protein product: CASSPGLLQAYEQYF.

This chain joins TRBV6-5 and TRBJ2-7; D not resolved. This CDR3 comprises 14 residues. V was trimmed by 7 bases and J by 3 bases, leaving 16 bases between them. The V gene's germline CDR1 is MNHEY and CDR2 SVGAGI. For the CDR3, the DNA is TGTGCCAGCACCACTACCATCGGCAGCTACGAGCAGTACTTC. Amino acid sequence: CASTTTIGSYEQYF.

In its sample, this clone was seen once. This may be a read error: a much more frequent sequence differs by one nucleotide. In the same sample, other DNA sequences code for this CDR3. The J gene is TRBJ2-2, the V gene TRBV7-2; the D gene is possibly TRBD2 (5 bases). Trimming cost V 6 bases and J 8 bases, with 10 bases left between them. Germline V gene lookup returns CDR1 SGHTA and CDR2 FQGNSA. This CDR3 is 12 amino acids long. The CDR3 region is CASRLLAGELFF. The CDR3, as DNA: TGTGCCAGCAGGCTTTTAGCGGGGGAGCTGTTTTTT.

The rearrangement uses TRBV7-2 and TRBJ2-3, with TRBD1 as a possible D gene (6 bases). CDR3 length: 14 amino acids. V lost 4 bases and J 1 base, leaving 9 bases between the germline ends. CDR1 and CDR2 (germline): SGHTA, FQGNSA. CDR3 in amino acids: CASSYRDGTDTQYF. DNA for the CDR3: TGTGCCAGCAGCTACAGGGATGGCACAGATACGCAGTATTTT.

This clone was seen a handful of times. CDR3 nucleotide sequence: TGTGCCAGCAGCTCGGACAGGGGGAATCAGCCCCAGCATTTT. Amino acid sequence: CASSSDRGNQPQHF. This chain joins TRBV7-9 and TRBJ1-5, with 10 bases matching TRBD1. CDR1 and CDR2 from the germline V gene are SEHNR and FQNEAQ (reference sequence). This CDR3 is 14 amino acids long. V lost 4 bases to trimming and J lost 4 bases; unmatched junction nucleotides: 1.

Written as DNA, the CDR3 is TGCGCCAGCAGCTCCAGACTAGCGGGAACCTACAATGAGCAGTTCTTC. Amino acid sequence: CASSSRLAGTYNEQFF. This chain uses TRBV5-1 with TRBJ2-1; 11 bases line up with TRBD2. V lost 3 bases, J lost 2 bases, and 4 bases stayed unmatched. The CDR3 sequence is 16 residues long. In germline, CDR1 is SGHRS, CDR2 YFSETQ.

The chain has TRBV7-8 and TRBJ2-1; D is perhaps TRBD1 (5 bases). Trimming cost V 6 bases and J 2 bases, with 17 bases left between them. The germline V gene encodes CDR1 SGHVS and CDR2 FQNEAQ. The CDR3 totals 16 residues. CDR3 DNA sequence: TGTGCCAGCAGTTCTCAACAGGTCTTTACCTACAATGAGCAGTTCTTC. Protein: CASSSQQVFTYNEQFF.

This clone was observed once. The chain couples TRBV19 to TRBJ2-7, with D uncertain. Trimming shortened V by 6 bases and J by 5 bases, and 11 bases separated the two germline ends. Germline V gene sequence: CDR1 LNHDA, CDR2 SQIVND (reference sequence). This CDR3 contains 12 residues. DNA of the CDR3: TGTGCCAGTAGCGAAGGTAGCCACGAGCAGTACTTC. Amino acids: CASSEGSHEQYF.

CDR3 amino acids: CASSLGAGVGETQYF. CDR3 nucleotide sequence: TGTGCCAGCAGCTTAGGGGCGGGGGTCGGAGAGACCCAGTACTTC. The J gene is TRBJ2-5, the V gene TRBV7-2; 7 positions agree with TRBD2. Germline assignment: CDR1 SGHTA and CDR2 FQGNSA. The J segment lost 4 bases and the V segment lost 1 base, leaving 6 bases of the junction unmatched. CDR3 length equals 15 residues.

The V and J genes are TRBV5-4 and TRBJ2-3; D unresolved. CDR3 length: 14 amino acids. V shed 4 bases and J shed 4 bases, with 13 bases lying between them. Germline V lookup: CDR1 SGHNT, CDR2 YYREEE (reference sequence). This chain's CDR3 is CASSPPRGPDTQYF. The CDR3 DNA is TGTGCCAGCAGCCCCCCTCGTGGGCCAGATACGCAGTATTTT.